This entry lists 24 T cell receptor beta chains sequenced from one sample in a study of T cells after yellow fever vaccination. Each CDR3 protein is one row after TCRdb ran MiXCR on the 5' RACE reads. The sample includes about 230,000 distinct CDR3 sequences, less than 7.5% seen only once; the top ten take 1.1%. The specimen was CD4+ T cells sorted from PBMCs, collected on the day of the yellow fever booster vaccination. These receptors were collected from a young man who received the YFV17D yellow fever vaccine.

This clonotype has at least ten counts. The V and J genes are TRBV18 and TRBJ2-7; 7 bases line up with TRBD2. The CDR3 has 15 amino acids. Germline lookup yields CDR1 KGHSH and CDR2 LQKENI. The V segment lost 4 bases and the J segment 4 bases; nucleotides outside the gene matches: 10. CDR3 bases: TGTGCCAGCTCACAACGGACTAGTACCCTTTACGAGCAGTACTTC. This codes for CASSQRTSTLYEQYF.

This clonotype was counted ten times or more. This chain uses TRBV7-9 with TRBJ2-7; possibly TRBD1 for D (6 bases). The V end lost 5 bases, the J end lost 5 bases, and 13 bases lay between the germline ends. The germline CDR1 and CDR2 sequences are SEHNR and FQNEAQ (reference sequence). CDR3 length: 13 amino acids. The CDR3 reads CASSKGVPNEQYF. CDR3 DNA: TGTGCCAGCAGCAAGGGGGTACCCAACGAGCAGTACTTC. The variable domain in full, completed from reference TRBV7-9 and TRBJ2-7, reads DTGVSQNPRHKITKRGQNVTFRCDPISEHNRLYWYRQTLGQGPEFLTYFQNEAQLEKSRLLSDRFSAERPKGSFSTLEIQRTEQGDSAMYLCASSKGVPNEQYFGPGTRLTVT.

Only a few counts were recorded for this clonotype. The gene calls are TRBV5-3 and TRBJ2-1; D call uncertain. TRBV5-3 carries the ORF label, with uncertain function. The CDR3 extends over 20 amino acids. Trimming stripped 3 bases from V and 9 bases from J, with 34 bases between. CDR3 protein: CARSSCPTKSPASHSTEQFF. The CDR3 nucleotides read TGTGCCAGAAGCTCCTGCCCCACCAAGAGCCCGGCCTCCCATAGCACTGAGCAGTTCTTC.

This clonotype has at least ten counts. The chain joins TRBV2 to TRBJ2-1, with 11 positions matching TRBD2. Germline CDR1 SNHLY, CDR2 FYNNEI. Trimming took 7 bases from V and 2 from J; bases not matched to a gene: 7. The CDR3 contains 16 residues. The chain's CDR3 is CASTLLAGETYNEQFF. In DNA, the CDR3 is TGTGCCAGCACCCTACTAGCGGGAGAGACCTACAATGAGCAGTTCTTC.

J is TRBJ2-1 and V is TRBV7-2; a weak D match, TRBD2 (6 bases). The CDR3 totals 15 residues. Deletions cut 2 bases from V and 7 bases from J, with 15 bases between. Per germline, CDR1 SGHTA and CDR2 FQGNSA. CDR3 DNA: TGTGCCAGCAGCTTATCGCGGGATGTACAGAATGAGCAGTTCTTC. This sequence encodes CASSLSRDVQNEQFF.

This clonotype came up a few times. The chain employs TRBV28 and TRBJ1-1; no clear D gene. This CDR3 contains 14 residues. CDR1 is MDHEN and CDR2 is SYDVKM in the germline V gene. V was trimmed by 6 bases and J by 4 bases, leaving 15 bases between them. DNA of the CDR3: TGTGCCAGCAGCTCTCCGGGCCAGGTCACTGAAGCTTTCTTT. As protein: CASSSPGQVTEAFF.

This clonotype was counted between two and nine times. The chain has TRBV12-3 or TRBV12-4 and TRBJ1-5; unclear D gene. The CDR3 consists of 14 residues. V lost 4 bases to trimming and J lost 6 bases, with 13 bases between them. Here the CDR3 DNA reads TGTGCCAGCAGTTCCGCCCGAGGAATTCAGCCCCAGCATTTT. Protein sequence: CASSSARGIQPQHF.

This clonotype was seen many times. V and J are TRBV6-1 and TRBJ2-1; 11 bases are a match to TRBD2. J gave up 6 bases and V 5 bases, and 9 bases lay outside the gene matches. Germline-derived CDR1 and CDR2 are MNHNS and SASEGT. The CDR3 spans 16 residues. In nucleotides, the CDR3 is TGTGCCAGCAGTACCCCGGCTAGCGGGAGGACCAATGAGCAGTTCTTC. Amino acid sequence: CASSTPASGRTNEQFF.

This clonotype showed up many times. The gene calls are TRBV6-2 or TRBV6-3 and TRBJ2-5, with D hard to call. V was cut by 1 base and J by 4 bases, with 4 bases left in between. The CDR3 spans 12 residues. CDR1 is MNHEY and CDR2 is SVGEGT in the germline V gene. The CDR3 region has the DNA TGTGCCAGCAGTTACTTCGGAGAGACCCAGTACTTC. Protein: CASSYFGETQYF.

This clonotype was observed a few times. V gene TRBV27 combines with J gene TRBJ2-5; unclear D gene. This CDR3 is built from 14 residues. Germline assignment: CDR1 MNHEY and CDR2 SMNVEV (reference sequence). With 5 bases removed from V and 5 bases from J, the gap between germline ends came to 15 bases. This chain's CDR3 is CASSRAVEKETQYF. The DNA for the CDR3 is TGTGCCAGCAGTCGGGCGGTGGAAAAGGAGACCCAGTACTTC.

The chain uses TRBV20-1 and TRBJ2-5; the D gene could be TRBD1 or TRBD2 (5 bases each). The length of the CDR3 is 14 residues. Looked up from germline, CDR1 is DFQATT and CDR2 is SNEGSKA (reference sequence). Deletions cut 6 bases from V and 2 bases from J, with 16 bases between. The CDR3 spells CSAGRGTGQETQYF. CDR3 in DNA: TGCAGTGCGGGTCGGGGAACAGGTCAAGAGACCCAGTACTTC.

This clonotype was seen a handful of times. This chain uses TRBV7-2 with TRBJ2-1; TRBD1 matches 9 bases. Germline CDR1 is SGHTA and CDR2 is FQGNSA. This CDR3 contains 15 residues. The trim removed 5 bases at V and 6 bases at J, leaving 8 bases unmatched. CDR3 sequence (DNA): TGTGCCAGCAGCCCAGGGACAGGGTTCCCCAATGAGCAGTTCTTC. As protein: CASSPGTGFPNEQFF.

CDR3 loop: CASSLALGYNEQFF. CDR3 coding DNA: TGTGCCAGCAGCTTAGCGCTAGGCTACAATGAGCAGTTCTTC. The V call is TRBV7-9, the J call TRBJ2-1; D is unresolved. The CDR3 is 14 residues long. V was cut by 0 bases and J by 3 bases, with 6 bases left in between. CDR1 and CDR2 from the germline V gene are SEHNR and FQNEAQ (reference sequence).

The CDR3 region has the DNA TGTGCCAGCAAAAAGTGGAGGACCCCCTACAATGAGCAGTTCTTC. This encodes CASKKWRTPYNEQFF. V usage is TRBV6-8 and J usage is TRBJ2-1; TRBD2 is a possible D gene (5 bases). Per germline, CDR1 MNHGY and CDR2 SAAAGT. CDR3 length: 15 residues. With 7 bases removed from V and 2 bases from J, the gap between germline ends came to 15 bases.

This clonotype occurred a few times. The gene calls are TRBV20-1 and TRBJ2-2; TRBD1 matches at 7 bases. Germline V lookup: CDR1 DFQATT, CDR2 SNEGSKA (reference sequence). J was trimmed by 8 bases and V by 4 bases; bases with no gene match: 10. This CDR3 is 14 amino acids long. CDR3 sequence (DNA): TGCAGTGCTATACGACAGGGAAAAGGAGGGGAGCTGTTTTTT. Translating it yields CSAIRQGKGGELFF.

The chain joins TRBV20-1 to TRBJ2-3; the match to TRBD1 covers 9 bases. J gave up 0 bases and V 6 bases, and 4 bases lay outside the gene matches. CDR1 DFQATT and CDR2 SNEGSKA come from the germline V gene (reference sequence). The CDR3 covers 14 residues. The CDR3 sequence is CSAAGTGSTDTQYF. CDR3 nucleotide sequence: TGCAGTGCGGCCGGGACAGGGAGCACAGATACGCAGTATTTT.

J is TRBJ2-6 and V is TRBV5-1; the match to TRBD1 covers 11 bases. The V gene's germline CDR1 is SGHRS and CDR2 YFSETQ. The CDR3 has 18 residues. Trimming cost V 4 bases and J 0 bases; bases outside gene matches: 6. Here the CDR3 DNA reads TGCGCCAGCAGCGCAGGGACAGGGGGTTACTCTGGGGCCAACGTCCTGACTTTC. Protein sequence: CASSAGTGGYSGANVLTF.

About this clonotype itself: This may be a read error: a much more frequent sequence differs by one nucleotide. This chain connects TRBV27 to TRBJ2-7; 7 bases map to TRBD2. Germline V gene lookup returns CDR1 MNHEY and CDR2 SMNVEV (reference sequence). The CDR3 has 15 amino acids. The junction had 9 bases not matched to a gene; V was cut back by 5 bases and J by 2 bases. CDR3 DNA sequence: TGTGCCAGCAGTCTTGGGCGGGGGTGGGCCTACGAGCAGTACTTC. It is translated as CASSLGRGWAYEQYF.

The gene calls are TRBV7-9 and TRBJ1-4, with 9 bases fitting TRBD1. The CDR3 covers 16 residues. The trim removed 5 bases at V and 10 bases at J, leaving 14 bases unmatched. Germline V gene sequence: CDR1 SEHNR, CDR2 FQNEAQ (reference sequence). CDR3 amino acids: CASSPSPGQGIVKLFF. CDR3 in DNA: TGTGCCAGCAGCCCAAGTCCGGGACAGGGAATAGTAAAACTGTTTTTT. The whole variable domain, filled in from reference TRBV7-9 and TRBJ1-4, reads DTGVSQNPRHKITKRGQNVTFRCDPISEHNRLYWYRQTLGQGPEFLTYFQNEAQLEKSRLLSDRFSAERPKGSFSTLEIQRTEQGDSAMYLCASSPSPGQGIVKLFFGSGTQLSVL.

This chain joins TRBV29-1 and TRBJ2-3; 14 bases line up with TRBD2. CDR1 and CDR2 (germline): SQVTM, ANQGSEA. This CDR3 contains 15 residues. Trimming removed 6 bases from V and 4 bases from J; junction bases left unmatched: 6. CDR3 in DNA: TGCAGCGTCAAGGGGACTAGCGGGAGAGCAGATACGCAGTATTTT. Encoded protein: CSVKGTSGRADTQYF.

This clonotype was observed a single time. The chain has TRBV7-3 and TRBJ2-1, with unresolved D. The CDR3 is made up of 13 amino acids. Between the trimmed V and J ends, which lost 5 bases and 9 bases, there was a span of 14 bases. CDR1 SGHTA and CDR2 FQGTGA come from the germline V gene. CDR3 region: CASSAPPRSEQFF. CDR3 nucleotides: TGTGCCAGCAGCGCCCCCCCTAGAAGTGAGCAGTTCTTC.

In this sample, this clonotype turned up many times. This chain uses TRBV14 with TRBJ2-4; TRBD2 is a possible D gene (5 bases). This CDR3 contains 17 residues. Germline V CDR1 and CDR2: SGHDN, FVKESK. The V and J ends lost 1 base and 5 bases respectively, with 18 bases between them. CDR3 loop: CASSQGPSPFKENIQYF. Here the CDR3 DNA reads TGTGCCAGCAGCCAAGGTCCTAGCCCATTTAAGGAAAACATTCAGTACTTC.

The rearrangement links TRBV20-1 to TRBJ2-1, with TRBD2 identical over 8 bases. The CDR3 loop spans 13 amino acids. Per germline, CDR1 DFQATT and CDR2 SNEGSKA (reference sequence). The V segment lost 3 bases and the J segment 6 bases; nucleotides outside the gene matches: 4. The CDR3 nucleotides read TGCAGTGCTAGGCTAGCGGGCTCCAATGAGCAGTTCTTC. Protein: CSARLAGSNEQFF.

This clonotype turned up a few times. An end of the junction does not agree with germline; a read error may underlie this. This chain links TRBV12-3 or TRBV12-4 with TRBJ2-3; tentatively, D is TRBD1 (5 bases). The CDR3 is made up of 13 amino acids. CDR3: CASSTWGRDKQYF. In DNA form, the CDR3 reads TGTGCCAGCAGTACCTGGGGCCGAGATAAGCAGTATTTT.